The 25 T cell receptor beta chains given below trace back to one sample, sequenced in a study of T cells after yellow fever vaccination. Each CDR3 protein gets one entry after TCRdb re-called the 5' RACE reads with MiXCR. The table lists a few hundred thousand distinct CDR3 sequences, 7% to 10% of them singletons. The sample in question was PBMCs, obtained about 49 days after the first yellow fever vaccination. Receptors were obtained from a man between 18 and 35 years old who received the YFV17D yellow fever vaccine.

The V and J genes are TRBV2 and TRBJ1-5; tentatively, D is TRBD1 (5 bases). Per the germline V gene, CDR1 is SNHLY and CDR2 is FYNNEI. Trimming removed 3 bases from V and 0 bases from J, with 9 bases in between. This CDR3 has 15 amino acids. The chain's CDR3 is CASSEQGISNQPQHF. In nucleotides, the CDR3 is TGTGCCAGCAGTGAGCAGGGCATTAGCAATCAGCCCCAGCATTTT.

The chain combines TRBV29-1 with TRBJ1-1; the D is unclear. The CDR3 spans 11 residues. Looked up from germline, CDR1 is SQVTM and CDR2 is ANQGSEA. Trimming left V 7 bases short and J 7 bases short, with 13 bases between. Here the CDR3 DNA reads TGCAGCGGGGAAAGCCCGGATGAAGCTTTCTTT. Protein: CSGESPDEAFF.

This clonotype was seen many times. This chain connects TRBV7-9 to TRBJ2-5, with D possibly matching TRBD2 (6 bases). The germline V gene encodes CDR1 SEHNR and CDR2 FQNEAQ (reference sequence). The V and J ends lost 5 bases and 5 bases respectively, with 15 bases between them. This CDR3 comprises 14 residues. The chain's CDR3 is CASSRRRAGETQYF. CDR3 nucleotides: TGTGCCAGCAGCCGACGAAGGGCGGGGGAGACCCAGTACTTC.

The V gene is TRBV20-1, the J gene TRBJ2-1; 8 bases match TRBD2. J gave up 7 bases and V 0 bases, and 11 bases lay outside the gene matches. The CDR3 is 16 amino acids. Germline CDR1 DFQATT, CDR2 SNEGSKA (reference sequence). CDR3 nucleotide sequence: TGCAGTGCTAGAGATACGCGGGGGGCGGATTGGAATGAGCAGTTCTTC. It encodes CSARDTRGADWNEQFF.

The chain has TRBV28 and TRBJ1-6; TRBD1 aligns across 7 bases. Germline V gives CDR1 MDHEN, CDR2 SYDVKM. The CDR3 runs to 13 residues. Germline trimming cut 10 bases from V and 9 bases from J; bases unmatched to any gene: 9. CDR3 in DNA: TGTGCCACACAAGGGACAGTTCCTTCACCCCTCCACTTT. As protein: CATQGTVPSPLHF.

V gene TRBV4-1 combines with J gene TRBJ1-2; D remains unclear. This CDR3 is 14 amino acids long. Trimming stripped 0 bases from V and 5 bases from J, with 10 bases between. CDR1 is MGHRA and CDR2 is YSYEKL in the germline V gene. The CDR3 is CASSQDHPSYGYTF. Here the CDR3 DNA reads TGCGCCAGCAGCCAAGACCACCCGTCATATGGCTACACCTTC.

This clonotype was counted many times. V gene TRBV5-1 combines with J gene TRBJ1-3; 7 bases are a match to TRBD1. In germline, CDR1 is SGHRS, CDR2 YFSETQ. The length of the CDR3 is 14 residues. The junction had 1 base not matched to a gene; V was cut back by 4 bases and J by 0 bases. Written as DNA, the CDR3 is TGCGCCAGCAGCCGGGACAGCTCTGGAAACACCATATATTTT. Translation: CASSRDSSGNTIYF.

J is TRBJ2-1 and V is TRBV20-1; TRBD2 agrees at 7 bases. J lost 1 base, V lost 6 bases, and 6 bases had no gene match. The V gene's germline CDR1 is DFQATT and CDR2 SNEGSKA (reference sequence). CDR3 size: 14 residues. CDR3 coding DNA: TGCAGTGCCGCCCTGGGGGGGTCCTACAATGAGCAGTTCTTC. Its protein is CSAALGGSYNEQFF.

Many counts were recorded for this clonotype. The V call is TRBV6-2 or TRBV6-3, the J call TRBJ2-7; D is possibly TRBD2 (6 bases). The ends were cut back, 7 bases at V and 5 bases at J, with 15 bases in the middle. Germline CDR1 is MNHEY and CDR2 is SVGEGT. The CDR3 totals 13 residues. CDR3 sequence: CASMWAAGNEQYF. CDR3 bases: TGTGCCAGCATGTGGGCGGCGGGGAACGAGCAGTACTTC.

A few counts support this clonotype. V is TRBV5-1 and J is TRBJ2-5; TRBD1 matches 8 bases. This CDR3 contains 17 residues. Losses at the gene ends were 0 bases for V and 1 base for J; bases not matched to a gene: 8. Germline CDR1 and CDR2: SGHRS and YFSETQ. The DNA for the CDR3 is TGCGCCAGCAGCTTGGGACAGGGGTTTAGGGGCCAAGAGACCCAGTACTTC. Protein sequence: CASSLGQGFRGQETQYF.

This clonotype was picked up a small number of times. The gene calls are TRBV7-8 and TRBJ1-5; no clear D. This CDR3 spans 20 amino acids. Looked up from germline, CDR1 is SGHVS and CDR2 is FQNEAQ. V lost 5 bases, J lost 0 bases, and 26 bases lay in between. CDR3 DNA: TGTGCCAGCAGCCCGATACGCTTACTACACACGGATTATAGCAATCAGCCCCAGCATTTT. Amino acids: CASSPIRLLHTDYSNQPQHF.

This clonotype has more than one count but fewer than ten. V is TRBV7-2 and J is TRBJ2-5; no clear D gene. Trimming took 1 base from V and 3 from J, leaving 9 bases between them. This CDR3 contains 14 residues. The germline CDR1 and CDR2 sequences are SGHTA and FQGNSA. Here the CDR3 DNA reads TGTGCCAGCAGCTTAGGGTACTTTGAAGAGACCCAGTACTTC. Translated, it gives CASSLGYFEETQYF.

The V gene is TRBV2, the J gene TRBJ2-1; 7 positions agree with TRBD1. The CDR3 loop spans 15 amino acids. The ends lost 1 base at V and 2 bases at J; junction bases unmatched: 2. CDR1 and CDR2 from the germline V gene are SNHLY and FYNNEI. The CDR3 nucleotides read TGTGCCAGCAGTGAAGAGACAGGGACCTACAATGAGCAGTTCTTC. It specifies CASSEETGTYNEQFF.

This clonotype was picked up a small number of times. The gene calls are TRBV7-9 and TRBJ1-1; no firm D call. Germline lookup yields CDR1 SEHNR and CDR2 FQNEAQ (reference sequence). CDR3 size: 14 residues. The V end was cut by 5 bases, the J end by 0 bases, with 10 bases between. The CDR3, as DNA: TGTGCCAGCAGCCCGGGTTCGGTGAACACTGAAGCTTTCTTT. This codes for CASSPGSVNTEAFF.

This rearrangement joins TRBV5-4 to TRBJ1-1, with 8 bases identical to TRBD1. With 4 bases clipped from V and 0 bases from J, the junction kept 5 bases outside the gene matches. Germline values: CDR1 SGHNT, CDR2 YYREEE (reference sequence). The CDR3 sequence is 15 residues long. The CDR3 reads CASSLGQAMNTEAFF. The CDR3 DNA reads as TGTGCCAGCAGCCTGGGACAGGCGATGAACACTGAAGCTTTCTTT.

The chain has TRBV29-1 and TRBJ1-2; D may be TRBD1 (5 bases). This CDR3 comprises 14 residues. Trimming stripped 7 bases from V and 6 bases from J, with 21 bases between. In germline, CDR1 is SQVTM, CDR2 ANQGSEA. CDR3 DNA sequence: TGCAGCGCCGGGACGGCCCTCCCTTGGGATGGCTACACCTTC. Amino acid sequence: CSAGTALPWDGYTF.

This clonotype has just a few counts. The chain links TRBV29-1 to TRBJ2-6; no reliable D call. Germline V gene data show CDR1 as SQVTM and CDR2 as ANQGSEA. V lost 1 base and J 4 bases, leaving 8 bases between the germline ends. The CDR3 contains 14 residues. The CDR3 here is CSVEVQNGANVLTF. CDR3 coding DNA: TGCAGCGTTGAAGTCCAGAACGGGGCCAACGTCCTGACTTTC.

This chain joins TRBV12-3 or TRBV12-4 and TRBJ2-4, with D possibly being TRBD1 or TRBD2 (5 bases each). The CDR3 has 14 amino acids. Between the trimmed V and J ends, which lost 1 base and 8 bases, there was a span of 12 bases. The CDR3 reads CASSLGEGKDIQYF. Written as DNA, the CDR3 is TGTGCCAGCAGTTTAGGCGAGGGGAAAGACATTCAGTACTTC.

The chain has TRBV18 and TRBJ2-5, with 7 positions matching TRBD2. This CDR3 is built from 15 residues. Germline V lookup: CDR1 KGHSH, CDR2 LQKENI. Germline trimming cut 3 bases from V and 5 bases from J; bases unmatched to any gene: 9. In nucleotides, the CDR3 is TGTGCCAGCTCACCCCCACGGACGGGGGGTGAGACCCAGTACTTC. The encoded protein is CASSPPRTGGETQYF.

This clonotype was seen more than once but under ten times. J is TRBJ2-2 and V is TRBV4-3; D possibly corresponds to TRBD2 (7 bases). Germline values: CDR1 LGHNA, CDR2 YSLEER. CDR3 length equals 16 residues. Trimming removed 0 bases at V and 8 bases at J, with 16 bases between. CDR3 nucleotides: TGCGCCAGCAGCCAAGATCCGTGGGGGGGACAAGGGGAGCTGTTTTTT. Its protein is CASSQDPWGGQGELFF.

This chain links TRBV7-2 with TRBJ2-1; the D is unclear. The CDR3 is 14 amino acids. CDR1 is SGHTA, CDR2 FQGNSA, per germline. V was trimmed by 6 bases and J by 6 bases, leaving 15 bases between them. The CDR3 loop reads CASRIGGSGNEQFF. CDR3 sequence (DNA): TGTGCCAGCAGGATCGGTGGGTCTGGCAATGAGCAGTTCTTC.

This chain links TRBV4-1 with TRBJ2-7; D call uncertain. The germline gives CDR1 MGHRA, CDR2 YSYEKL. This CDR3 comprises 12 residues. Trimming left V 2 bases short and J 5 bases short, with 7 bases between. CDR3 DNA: TGCGCCAGCAGCCAACTAAATAACGAGCAGTACTTC. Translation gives CASSQLNNEQYF.

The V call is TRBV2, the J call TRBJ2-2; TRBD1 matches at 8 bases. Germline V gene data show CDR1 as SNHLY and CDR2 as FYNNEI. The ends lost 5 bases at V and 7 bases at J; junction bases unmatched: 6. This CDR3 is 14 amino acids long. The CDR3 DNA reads TGTGCCAGCAGTACTAGGACAGGGCACGGGGAGCTGTTTTTT. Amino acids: CASSTRTGHGELFF. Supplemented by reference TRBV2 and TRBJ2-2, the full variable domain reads EPEVTQTPSHQVTQMGQEVILRCVPISNHLYFYWYRQILGQKVEFLVSFYNNEISEKSEIFDDQFSVERPDGSNFTLKIRSTKLEDSAMYFCASSTRTGHGELFFGEGSRLTVL.

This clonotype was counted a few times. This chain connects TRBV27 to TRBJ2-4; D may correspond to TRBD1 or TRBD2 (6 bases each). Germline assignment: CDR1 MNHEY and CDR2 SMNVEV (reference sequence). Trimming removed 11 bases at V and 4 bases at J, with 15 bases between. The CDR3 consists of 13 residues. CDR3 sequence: CAQKGGQKNIQYF. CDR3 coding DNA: TGTGCCCAAAAGGGGGGCCAAAAAAACATTCAGTACTTC.

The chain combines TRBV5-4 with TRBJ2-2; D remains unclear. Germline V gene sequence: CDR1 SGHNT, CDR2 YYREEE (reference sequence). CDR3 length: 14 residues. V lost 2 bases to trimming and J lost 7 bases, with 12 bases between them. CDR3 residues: CASSFEGYIGELFF. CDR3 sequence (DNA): TGTGCCAGCAGCTTTGAAGGCTACATCGGGGAGCTGTTTTTT.